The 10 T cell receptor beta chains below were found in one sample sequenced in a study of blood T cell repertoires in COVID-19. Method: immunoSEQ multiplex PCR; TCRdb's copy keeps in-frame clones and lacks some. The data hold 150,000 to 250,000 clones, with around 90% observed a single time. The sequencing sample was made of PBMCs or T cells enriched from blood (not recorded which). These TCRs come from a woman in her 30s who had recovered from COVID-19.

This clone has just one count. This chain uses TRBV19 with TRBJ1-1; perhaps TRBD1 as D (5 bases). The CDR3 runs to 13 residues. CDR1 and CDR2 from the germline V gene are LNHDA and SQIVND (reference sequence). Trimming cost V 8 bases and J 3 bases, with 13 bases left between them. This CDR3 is CASGRGLDTEAFF. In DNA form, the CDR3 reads TGTGCCAGTGGCCGGGGGTTGGACACTGAAGCTTTCTTT.

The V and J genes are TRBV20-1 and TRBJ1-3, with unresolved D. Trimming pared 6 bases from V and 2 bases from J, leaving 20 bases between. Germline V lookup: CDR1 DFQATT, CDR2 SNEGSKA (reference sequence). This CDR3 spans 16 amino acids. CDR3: CSASPAGLHPGNTIYF. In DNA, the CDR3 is TGCAGTGCCAGTCCGGCAGGCCTGCACCCTGGAAACACCATATATTTT.

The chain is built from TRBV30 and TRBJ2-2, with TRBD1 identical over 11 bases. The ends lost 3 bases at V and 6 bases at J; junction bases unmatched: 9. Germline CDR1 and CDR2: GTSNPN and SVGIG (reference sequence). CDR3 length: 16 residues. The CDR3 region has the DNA TGTGCCTGGAGCCTTGGAGGGACAGGGGGATCCGGGGAGCTGTTTTTT. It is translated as CAWSLGGTGGSGELFF.

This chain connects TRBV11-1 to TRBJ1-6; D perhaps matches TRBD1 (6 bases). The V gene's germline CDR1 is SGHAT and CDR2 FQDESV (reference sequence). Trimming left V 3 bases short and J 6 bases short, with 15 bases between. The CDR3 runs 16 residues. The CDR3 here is CASSFETGYFNSPLHF. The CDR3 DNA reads TGTGCCAGCAGCTTTGAAACAGGGTATTTTAATTCACCCCTCCACTTT.

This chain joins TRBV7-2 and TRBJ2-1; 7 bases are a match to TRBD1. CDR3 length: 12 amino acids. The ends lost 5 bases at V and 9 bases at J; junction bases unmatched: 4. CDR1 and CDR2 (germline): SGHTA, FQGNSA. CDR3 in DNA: TGTGCCAGCAGCAGAGACAGGGTTGAGCAGTTCTTC. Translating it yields CASSRDRVEQFF.

The CDR3: CASSIEFRQPQHF. CDR3 DNA: TGTGCCAGTAGTATAGAATTCAGACAGCCCCAGCATTTT. V usage is TRBV19 and J usage is TRBJ1-5; D not certain. Per germline, CDR1 LNHDA and CDR2 SQIVND (reference sequence). This CDR3 is built from 13 residues. Trimming took 0 bases from V and 7 from J, leaving 7 bases between them.

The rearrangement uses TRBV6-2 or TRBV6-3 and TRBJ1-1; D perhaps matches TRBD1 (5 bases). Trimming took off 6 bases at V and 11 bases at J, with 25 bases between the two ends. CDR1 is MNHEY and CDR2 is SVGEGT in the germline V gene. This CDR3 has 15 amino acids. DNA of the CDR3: TGTGCCAGCAGCGAAGGCGGGACGGGGCTGAACAGGGCTTTCTTT. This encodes CASSEGGTGLNRAFF.

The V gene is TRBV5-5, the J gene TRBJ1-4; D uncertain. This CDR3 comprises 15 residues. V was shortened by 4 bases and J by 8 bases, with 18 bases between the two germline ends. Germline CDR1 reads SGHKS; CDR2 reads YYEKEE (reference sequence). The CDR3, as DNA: TGTGCCAGCAGCCCTACGACAAGGCCGAACGAAAAACTGTTTTTT. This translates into CASSPTTRPNEKLFF.

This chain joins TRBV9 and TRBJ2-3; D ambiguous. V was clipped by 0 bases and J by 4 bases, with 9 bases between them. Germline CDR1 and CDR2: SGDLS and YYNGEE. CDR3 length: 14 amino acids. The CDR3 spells CASSVESSSDTQYF. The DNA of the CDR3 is TGTGCCAGCAGCGTAGAGAGTAGTTCAGATACGCAGTATTTT.

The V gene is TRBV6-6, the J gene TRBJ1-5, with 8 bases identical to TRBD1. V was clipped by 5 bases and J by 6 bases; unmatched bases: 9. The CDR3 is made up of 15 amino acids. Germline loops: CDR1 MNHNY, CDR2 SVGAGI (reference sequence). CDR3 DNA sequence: TGTGCCAGCAGTCACAGACAGGGGATGGCTCAGCCCCAGCATTTT. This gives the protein CASSHRQGMAQPQHF.